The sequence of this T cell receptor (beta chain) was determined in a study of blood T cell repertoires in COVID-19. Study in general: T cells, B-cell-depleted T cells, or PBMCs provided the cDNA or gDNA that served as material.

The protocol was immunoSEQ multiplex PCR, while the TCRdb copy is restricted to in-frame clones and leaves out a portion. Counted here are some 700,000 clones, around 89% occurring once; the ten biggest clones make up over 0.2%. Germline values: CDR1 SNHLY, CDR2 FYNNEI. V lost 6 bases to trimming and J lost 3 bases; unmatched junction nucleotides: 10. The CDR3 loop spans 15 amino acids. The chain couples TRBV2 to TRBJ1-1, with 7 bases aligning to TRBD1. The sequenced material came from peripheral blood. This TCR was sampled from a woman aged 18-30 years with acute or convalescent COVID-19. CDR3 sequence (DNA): TGTGCCAGCAGAGTCTCAACAGGGGAATACACTGAAGCTTTCTTT. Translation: CASRVSTGEYTEAFF.